This TCR beta chain derives from a study of blood T cells in healthy people across ages. Every sample had a minimum of 6.5 million PBMCs isolated. General observations from the study: Diversity of TCR beta correlated strongly with naive T cell percentage. Diversity estimates from one million T cells were considered underestimates. PBMCs left unsorted prevented a conclusive naive versus antigen-experienced comparison.

Comment on this clonotype: What it binds is not known.

Germline assignment: CDR1 MNHEY and CDR2 SVGAGI. V was clipped by 2 bases and J by 2 bases; unmatched bases: 11. This CDR3 is built from 17 residues. Alongside a J-beta primer mix, a sample-barcoded 5' primer served in a second PCR lasting roughly 7 to 11 cycles. TCRdb recomputed calls from the 5' RACE reads with MiXCR, one row per CDR3 protein. The sample includes over 1,300,000 distinct CDR3 sequences, approximately 59% seen only once; the top ten take 6.5% to 8%. Sequencing was carried out using blood. The chain uses TRBV6-5 and TRBJ2-7, with TRBD1 matching 8 bases. The source is a young man in good health. The CDR3 DNA follows: TGTGCCAGCAGTTACACTCGACAGGGGTTTACTCCCTACGAGCAGTACTTC. Encoded protein: CASSYTRQGFTPYEQYF.